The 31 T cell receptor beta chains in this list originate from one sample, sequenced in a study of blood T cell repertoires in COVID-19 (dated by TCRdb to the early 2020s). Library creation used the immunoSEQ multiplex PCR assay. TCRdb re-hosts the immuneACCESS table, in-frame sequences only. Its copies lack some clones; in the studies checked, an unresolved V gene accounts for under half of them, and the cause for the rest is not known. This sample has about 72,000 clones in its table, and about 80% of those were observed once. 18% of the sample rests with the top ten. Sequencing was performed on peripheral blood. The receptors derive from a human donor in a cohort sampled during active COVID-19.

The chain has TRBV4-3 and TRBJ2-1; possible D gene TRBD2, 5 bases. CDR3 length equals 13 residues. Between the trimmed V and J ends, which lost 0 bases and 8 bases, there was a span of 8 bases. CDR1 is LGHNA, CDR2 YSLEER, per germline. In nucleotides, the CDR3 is TGCGCCAGCAGCCAAGAATCGAGGGATGAGCAGTTCTTC. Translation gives CASSQESRDEQFF.

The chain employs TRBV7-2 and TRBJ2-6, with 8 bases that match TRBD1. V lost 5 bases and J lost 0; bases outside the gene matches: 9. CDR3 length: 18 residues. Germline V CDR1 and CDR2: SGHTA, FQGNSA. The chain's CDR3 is CASSKRYRGASGANVLTF. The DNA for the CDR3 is TGTGCCAGCAGCAAGCGATACAGGGGGGCCTCTGGGGCCAACGTCCTGACTTTC.

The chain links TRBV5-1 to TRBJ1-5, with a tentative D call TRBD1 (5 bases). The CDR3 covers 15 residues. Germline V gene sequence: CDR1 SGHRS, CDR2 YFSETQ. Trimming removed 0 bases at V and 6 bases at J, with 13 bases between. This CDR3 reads CASSLGGEPSQPQHF. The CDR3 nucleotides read TGCGCCAGCAGCTTGGGGGGGGAGCCGAGTCAGCCCCAGCATTTT.

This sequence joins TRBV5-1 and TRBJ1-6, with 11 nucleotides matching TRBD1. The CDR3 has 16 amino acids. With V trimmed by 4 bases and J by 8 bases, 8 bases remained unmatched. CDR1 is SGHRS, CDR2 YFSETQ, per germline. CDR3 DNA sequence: TGCGCCAGCAGCCCGTCGCTGGGACAGGGGGATTCACCCCTCCACTTT. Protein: CASSPSLGQGDSPLHF. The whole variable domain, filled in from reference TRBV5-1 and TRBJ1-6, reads KAGVTQTPRYLIKTRGQQVTLSCSPISGHRSVSWYQQTPGQGLQFLFEYFSETQRNKGNFPGRFSGRQFSNSRSEMNVSTLELGDSALYLCASSPSLGQGDSPLHFGNGTRLTVT.

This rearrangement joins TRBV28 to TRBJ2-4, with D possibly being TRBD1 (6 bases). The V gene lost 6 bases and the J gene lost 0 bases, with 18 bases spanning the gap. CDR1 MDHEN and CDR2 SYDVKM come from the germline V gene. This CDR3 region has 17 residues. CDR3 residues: CASSRPQTGIAKNIQYF. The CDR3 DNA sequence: TGTGCCAGCAGCCGGCCACAGACAGGAATAGCCAAAAACATTCAGTACTTC.

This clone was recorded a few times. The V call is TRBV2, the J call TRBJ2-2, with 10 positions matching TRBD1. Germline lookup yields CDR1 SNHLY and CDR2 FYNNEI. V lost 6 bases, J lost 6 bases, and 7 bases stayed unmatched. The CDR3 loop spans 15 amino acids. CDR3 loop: CASSRQGAVSGELFF. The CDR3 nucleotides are TGTGCCAGCAGCCGACAGGGGGCAGTTTCCGGGGAGCTGTTTTTT.

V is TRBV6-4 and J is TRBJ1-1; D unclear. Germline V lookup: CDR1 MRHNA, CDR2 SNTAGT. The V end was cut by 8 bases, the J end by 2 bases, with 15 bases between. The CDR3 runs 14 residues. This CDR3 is CASVRGLSNTEAFF. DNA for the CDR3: TGTGCCAGCGTGAGAGGGTTGAGTAACACTGAAGCTTTCTTT.

The CDR3 sequence is CASSRGTELVETQYF. The CDR3 DNA reads TGTGCCAGCAGCCGCGGGACGGAACTAGTGGAGACCCAGTACTTC. The chain recombines TRBV3-1 (or the pseudogene TRBV3-2) with TRBJ2-5; D perhaps matches TRBD2 (6 bases). The germline CDR1 and CDR2 sequences are LGHDT and YNNKEL (reference sequence). The CDR3 covers 15 residues. V shed 4 bases and J shed 5 bases, with 17 bases lying between them.

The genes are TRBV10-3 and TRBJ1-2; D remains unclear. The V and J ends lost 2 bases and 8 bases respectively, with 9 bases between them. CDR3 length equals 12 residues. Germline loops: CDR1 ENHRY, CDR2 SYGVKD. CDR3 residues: CAISEDQSGYTF. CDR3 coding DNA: TGTGCCATCAGTGAGGATCAGTCGGGCTACACCTTC.

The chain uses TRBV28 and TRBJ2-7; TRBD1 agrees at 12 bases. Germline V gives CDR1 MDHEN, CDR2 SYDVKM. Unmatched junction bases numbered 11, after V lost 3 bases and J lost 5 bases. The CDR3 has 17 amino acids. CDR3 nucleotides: TGTGCCAGCAGTTTTGACCGGTGGGGACAGGGGGCGGACGAGCAGTACTTC. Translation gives CASSFDRWGQGADEQYF.

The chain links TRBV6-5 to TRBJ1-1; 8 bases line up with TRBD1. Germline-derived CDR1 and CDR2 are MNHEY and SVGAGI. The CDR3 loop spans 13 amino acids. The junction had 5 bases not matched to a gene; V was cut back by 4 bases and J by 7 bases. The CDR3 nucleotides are TGTGCCAGCAGTTCAGACAGGGGCCATGAAGCTTTCTTT. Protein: CASSSDRGHEAFF.

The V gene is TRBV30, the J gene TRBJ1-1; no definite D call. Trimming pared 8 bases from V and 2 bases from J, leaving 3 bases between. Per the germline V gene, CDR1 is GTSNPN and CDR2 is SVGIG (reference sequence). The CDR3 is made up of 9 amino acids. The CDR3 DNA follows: TGTGCCACTAACACTGAAGCTTTCTTT. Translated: CATNTEAFF. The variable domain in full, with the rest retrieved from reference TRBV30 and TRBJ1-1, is SQTIHQWPATLVQPVGSPLSLECTVEGTSNPNLYWYRQAAGRGLQLLFYSVGIGQISSEVPQNLSASRPQDRQFILSSKKLLLSDSGFYLCATNTEAFFGQGTRLTVV.

CDR3 sequence reads: CASSDPSGGRGMDEQYF. CDR3 bases: TGTGCCAGCAGCGACCCTAGCGGGGGAAGAGGGATGGACGAGCAGTACTTC. The J gene is TRBJ2-7, the V gene TRBV9; 10 bases fit TRBD2. Germline assignment: CDR1 SGDLS and CDR2 YYNGEE. Germline trimming cut 3 bases from V and 5 bases from J; bases unmatched to any gene: 14. The CDR3 has 17 residues.

Here the CDR3 DNA reads TGTGCCAGCGGATACAGCACCAACACTGAAGCTTTCTTT. Translated, it gives CASGYSTNTEAFF. V usage is TRBV12-3 or TRBV12-4 and J usage is TRBJ1-1; D gene ambiguous. Trimming shortened V by 8 bases and J by 2 bases, and 12 bases separated the two germline ends. The CDR3 is 13 residues long.

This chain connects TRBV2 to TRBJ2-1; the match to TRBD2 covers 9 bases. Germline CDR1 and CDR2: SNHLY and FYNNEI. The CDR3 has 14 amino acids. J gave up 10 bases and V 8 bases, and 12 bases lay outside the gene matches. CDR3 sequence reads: CASSGASGAGEQFF. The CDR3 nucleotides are TGTGCCAGCTCGGGGGCTAGCGGGGCTGGGGAGCAGTTCTTC.

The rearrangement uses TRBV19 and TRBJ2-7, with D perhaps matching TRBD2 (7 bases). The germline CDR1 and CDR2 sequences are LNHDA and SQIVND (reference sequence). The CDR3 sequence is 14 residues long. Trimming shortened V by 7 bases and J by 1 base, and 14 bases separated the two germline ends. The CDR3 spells CASTDAGASYEQYF. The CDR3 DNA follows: TGTGCCAGTACCGATGCGGGGGCTTCCTACGAGCAGTACTTC.

The CDR3 DNA is TGTGCCATCAGTGCAGAGACTAGCTTCCCATCGCAGTATTTT. Translated: CAISAETSFPSQYF. The rearrangement uses TRBV10-3 and TRBJ2-3; 7 bases align to TRBD2. CDR1 is ENHRY and CDR2 is SYGVKD in the germline V gene. The CDR3 sequence is 14 residues long. V shed 4 bases, J shed 10 bases, and the junction held 11 bases outside the gene matches.

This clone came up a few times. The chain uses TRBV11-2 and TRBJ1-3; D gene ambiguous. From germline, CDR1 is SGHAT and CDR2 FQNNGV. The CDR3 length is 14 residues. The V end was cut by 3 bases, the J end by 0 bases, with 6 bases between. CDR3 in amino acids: CASSFDISGNTIYF. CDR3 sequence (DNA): TGTGCCAGCAGCTTCGACATCTCTGGAAACACCATATATTTT. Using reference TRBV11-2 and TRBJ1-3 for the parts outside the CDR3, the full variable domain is EAGVAQSPRYKIIEKRQSVAFWCNPISGHATLYWYQQILGQGPKLLIQFQNNGVVDDSQLPKDRFSAERLKGVDSTLKIQPAKLEDSAVYLCASSFDISGNTIYFGEGSWLTVV.

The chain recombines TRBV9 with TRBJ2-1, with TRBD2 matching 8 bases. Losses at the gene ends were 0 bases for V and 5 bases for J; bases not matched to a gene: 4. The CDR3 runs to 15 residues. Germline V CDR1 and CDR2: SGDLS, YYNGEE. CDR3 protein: CASSVAGGQDNEQFF. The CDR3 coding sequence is TGTGCCAGCAGCGTAGCGGGGGGGCAAGACAATGAGCAGTTCTTC.

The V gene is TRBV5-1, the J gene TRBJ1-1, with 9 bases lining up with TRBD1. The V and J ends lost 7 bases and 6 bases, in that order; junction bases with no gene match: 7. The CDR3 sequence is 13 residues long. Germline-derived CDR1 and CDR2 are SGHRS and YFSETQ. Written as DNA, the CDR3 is TGCGCCAGCCGACGGACAGGGGAGGCTGAAGCTTTCTTT. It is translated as CASRRTGEAEAFF.

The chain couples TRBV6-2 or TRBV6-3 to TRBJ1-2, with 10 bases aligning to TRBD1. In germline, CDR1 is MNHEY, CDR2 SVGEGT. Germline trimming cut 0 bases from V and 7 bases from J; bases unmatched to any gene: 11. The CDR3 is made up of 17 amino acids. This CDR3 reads CASSYSGGQGTTRGYTF. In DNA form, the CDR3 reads TGTGCCAGCAGTTACTCCGGGGGACAGGGGACAACTCGTGGCTACACCTTC.

The CDR3 protein is CASSQRPLYTGGRNQPQHF. In nucleotides, the CDR3 is TGTGCCAGCAGCCAACGTCCCCTATATACGGGGGGTCGCAATCAGCCCCAGCATTTT. This chain uses TRBV3-1 (or the pseudogene TRBV3-2) with TRBJ1-5; the D gene is possibly TRBD1 (5 bases). V was clipped by 2 bases and J by 2 bases, with 22 bases between them. Germline V CDR1 and CDR2: LGHDT, YNNKEL (reference sequence). This CDR3 comprises 19 residues.

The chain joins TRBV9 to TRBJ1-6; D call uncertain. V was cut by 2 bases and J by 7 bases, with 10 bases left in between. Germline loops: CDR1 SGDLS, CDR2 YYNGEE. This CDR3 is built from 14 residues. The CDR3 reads CASSVSSPNSPLHF. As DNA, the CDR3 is TGTGCCAGCAGCGTTAGTTCCCCGAATTCACCCCTCCACTTT.

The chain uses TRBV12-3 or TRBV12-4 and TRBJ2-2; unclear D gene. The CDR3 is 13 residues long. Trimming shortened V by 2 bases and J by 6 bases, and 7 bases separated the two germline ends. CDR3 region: CASSLSLAGELFF. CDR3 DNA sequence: TGTGCCAGCAGTTTATCCCTTGCCGGGGAGCTGTTTTTT.

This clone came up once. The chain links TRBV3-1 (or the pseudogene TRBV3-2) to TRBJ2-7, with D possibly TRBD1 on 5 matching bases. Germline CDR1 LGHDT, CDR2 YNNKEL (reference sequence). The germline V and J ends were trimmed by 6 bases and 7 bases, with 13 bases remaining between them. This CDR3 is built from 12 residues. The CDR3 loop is CASSRAGWEQYF. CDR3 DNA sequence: TGTGCCAGCAGTCGAGCAGGGTGGGAGCAGTACTTC.

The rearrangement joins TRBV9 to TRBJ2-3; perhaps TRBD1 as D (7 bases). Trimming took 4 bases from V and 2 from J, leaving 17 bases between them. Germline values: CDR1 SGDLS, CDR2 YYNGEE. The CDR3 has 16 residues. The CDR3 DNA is TGTGCCAGCAGCCTGGAGGGGGCAGGACACACAGATACGCAGTATTTT. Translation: CASSLEGAGHTDTQYF.

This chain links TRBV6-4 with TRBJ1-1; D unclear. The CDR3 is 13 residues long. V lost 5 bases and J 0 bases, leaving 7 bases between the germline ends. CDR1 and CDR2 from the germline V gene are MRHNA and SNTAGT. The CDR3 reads CASSSRLNTEAFF. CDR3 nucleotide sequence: TGTGCCAGCAGTTCCAGGCTGAACACTGAAGCTTTCTTT.

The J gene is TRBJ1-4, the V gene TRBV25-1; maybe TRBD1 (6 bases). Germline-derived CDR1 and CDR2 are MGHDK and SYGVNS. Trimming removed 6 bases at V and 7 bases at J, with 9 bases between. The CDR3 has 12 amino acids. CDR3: CASRVGGEKLFF. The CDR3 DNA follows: TGTGCCAGCAGGGTAGGGGGTGAAAAACTGTTTTTT.

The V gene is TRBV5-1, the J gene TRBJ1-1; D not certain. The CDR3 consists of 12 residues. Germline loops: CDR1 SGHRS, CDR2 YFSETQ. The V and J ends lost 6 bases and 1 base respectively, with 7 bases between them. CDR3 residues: CASTSGNTEAFF. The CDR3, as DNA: TGCGCCAGCACTTCAGGGAACACTGAAGCTTTCTTT.

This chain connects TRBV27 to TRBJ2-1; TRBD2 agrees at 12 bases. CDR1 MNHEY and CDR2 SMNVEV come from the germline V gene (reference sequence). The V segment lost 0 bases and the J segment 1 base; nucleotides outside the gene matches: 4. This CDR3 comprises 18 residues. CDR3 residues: CASSLSLAGGGSYNEQFF. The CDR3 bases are TGTGCCAGCAGTTTATCACTAGCGGGGGGCGGGTCCTACAATGAGCAGTTCTTC.

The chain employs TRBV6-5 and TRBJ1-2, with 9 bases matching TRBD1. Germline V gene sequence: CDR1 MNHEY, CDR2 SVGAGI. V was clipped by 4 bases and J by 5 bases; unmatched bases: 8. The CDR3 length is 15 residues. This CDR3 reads CASSSPGQGLYGYTF. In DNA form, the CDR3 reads TGTGCCAGCAGTTCCCCGGGACAGGGTTTATATGGCTACACCTTC.